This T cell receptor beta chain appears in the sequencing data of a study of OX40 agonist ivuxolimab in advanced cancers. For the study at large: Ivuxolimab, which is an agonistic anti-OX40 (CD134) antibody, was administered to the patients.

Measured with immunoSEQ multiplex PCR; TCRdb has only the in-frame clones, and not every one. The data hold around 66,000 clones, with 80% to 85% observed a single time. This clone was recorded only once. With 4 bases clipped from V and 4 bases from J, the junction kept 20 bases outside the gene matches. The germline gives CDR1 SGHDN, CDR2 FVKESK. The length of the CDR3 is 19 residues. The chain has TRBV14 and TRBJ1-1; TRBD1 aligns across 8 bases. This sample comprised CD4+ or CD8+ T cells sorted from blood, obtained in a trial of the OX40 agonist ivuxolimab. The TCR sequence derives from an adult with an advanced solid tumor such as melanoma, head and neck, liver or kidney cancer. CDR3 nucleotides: TGTGCCAGCAGCCTCACCCGGCGGTCAGGGGGCGCTACTTCCACTGAAGCTTTCTTT. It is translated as CASSLTRRSGGATSTEAFF.